Listed below are T cell receptor beta chains from one sample, sequenced in a study of PD-1 blockade in classical Hodgkin lymphoma. TCRdb's table, derived via immunoSEQ multiplex PCR, lists solely in-frame clones and lacks some. The data show just over 60,000 clones, 88% seen once. The material was peripheral blood mononuclear cells (PBMCs), obtained at baseline. All receptors come from a human donor with classical Hodgkin lymphoma. Both conserved end residues are trimmed from each CDR3.

TRBV18	TRBJ1-3	ASSPWTVSGNTIY
TRBV2	TRBJ2-7	ASSWTSSYEQY
TRBV30	TRBJ1-5	AWSVGSNQPQH
TRBV7-6	TRBJ1-6	ASSLQGPRSSYNSPLH
TRBV7-8	TRBJ1-2	ASSLVLPPVGYT
TRBV15	TRBJ1-1	ATSRDRQPFFAF
TRBV2	TRBJ2-2	ASSFRGAGTGELF
TRBV11-2	TRBJ2-7	ASSGGSSARHEQY
TRBV5-6	TRBJ2-7	ASSSTGPGDYEQY
TRBV11-2	TRBJ1-1	ASSSDTEAF
TRBV30	TRBJ1-3	AWSRGPSSGNTIY
TRBV2	TRBJ2-5	ASSSRGAQETQY
TRBV11-2	TRBJ1-1	ASSFTGDFAEAF
TRBV5-1	TRBJ2-3	ASSGSADTQY
TRBV9	TRBJ1-3	ASSVGETKIQGGFGNTIY
TRBV2	TRBJ2-2	ASSDWNTGELF
TRBV2	TRBJ1-1	ASSEAWGVGAF
TRBV7-8	TRBJ1-2	ATGGDNYGYT